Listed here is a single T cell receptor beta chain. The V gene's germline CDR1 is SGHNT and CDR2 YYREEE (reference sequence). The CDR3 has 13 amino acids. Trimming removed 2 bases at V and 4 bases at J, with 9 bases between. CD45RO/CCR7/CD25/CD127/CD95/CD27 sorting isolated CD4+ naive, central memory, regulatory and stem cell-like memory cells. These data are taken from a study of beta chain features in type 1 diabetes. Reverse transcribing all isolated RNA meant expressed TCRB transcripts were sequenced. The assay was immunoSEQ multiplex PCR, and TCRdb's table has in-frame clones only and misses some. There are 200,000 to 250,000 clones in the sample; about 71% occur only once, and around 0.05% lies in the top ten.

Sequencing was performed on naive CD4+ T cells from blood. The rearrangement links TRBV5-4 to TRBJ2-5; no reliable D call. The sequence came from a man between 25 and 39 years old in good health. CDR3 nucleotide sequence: TGTGCCAGCAGCTTAGCAGCCAGAGAGACCCAGTACTTC. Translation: CASSLAARETQYF.